The sequence of this T cell receptor beta chain was determined in a study of vaccination effects on CD4 cells after COVID-19. The ViraFEST assay expanded antigen-specific CD4+ T cells with viral peptide pools before sequencing. Upon completion of more than 9 days in culture, CD4+ T cells were isolated. Two doses of BNT162b2 or mRNA-1273 vaccine were administered to participants. At days 3 and 7, half of the medium was exchanged for IL-2 medium. Germline V gene data show CDR1 as MGHRA and CDR2 as YSYEKL. This CDR3 has 18 residues. Trimming removed 2 bases from V and 0 bases from J, with 14 bases in between. The data were produced by immunoSEQ multiplex PCR, yet TCRdb's version contains in-frame clones alone and is incomplete. The table shows 75,000 or so clones, with around 74% occurring only once. This clone was recorded at least ten times. Its antigen remains unidentified. Study results and limitations: Substantial clonal contraction characterized both infection- and vaccine-induced clones late after vaccination. Researchers report that only 1 of 255 vaccine-induced clones in healthy vaccinees cross-reacted with common cold coronaviruses. The study enrolled few convalescent patients and sampled no early post-infection timepoints.

The receptor comes from a human donor who received a COVID-19 vaccine. V is TRBV4-1 and J is TRBJ2-6; no firm D call. The specimen was CD4+ T cells from PBMCs cultured with HCoV-OC43 spike peptides, collected after COVID-19 vaccination. Subset reported: HCoV-OC43 spike overlapping peptide pool stimulation. CDR3 region: CASSQLDMIPSGANVLTF. Here the CDR3 DNA reads TGCGCCAGCAGCCAACTAGACATGATTCCCTCTGGGGCCAACGTCCTGACTTTC.